This T cell receptor beta chain was captured in a study of cytomegalovirus exposure and HLA in healthy donors. About the study: Earlier, roughly 180 million T cells were analyzed, and approximately 110 million unique TCR beta sequences were found among them.

Though probably carrying unrecorded immune exposures, donors were nominally healthy at sampling. This CDR3 has 13 amino acids. Germline values: CDR1 MDHEN, CDR2 SYDVKM. The V and J ends lost 2 bases and 6 bases respectively, with 8 bases between them. The primer mix had 60 Vbeta and 13 Jbeta primers. Some clones are missing from TCRdb's copy, which holds only in-frame ones; the method was immunoSEQ multiplex PCR. This sample's table has roughly 80,000 clones. The receptor was isolated from a man in his fifties or sixties in good health and CMV-seropositive. Sequenced material: PBMCs. The chain links TRBV28 to TRBJ2-1; no clear D gene. The chain's CDR3 is CASSLGPINEQFF. CDR3 DNA sequence: TGTGCCAGCAGTTTAGGGCCGATCAATGAGCAGTTCTTC.